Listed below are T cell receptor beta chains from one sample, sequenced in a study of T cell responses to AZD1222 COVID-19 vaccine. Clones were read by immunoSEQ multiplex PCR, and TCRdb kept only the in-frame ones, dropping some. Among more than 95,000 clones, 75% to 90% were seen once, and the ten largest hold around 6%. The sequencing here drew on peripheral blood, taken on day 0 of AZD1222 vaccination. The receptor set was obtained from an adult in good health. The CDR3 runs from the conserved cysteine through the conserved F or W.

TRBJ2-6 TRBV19 CASSTRGSGANVLTF
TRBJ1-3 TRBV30 CAWSAAADTIYF
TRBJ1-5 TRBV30 CAWSDPGQNSNQPQHF
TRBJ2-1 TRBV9 CASSVVSAGGPLNEQFF
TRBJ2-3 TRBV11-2 CASSSGLAGASPGDTQYF
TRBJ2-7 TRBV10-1 CASSEALADEQYF
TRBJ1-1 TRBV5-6 CASRSRQARIEAPEAFF
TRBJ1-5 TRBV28 CASSIFGYQPQHF
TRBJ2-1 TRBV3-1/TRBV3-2 CASSRLAGLRDNEQFF
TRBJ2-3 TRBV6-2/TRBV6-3 CASSREADTQYF
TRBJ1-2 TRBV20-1 CSVGQNYGYTF
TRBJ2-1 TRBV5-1 CASSPGTAYNEQFF
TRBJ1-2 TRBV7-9 CASRGGESASGYTF
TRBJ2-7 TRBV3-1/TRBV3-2 CASSLYYEQYF
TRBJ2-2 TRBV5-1 CASSGGQGAGELFF
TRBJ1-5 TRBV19 CASTRRGGEMMQPQHF
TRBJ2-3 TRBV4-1 CASSQVTDTQYF
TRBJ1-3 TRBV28 CASSSSGAGNTIYF
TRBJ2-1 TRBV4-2 CASSPAELPYNEQFF
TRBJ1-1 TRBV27 CASYGTLTGYTEAFF
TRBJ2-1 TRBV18 CASSPPDRGYNEQFF
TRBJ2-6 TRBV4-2 CASSQDQGLGANVLTF
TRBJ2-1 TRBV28 CASSPNWDEQFF
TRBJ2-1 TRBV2 CASGRASSYNEQFF
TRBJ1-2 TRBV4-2 CASSQEKDYGYTF
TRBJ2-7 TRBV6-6 CASSYGPGQRIYEQYF
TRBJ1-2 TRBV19 CASKSNEDGYTF
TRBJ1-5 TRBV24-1 CATSVTHQPQHF
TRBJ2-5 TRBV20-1 CSAIPTKTQYF
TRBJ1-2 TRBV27 CASSSVTGGGYTF
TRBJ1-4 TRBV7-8 CASSQQGSTNEKLFF
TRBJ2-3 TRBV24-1 CATSDPSGSPDTQYF
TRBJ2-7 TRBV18 CASTTGSYEQYF
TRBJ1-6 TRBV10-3 CAIRGQYNSPLHF
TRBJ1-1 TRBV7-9 CASSLTGAGTEAFF
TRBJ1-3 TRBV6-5 CASKLVSSGNTIYF
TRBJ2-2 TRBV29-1 CSVRFSRVAGELFF
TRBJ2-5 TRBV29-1 CSVEVLGETQYF
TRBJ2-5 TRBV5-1 CASSSLPGETQYF
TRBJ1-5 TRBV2 CASRTGANQPQHF
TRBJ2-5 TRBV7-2 CASSLFSDRGETQYF
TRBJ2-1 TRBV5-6 CASSPVWTSGNNEQFF
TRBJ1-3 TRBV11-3 CASSLGVGTGNTIYF
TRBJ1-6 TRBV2 CASGRDRDNSPLHF
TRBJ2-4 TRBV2 CASSSIQGVKNIQYF
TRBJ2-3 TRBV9 CASSISGRGADTQYF
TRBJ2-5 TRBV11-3 CASSLVEQETQYF
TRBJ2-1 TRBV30 CAWMRGAGGAYNEQFF
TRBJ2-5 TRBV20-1 CSAASSETQYF
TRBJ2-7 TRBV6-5 CASSYSFRGGTYEQYF